The clone carrying this T cell receptor (beta chain) appeared many times. Antigen: not known. MiXCR was run by TCRdb on the multiplex PCR reads, yielding one entry per CDR3 protein. Found here are roughly 70,000 distinct CDR3 sequences, less than 50% of them singletons; the top ten hold over 7.5%. The CDR3 spans 15 residues. Germline loops: CDR1 SGHTA, CDR2 FQGNSA. The trim removed 5 bases at V and 9 bases at J, leaving 8 bases unmatched. The sample originates from a study of breast tumors, draining lymph nodes, adjacent tissues. Study-wide results and limits: The lymph node origin of tumor T cells was framed as consistent with a hypothesis, not demonstrated. Tumors had less TCR diversity than lymph nodes, more than nontumor tissue. The data were judged consistent with most tumor T cells coming from lymph node and expanding in tumor.

The rearrangement uses TRBV7-2 and TRBJ1-6; 9 bases are a match to TRBD1. Material for sequencing was breast tumor tissue. The clonotype was recovered from a female donor with breast cancer. Some clones in this sample may be carry-over from other donors' samples. CDR3: CASSPRTGAASPLHF. The CDR3, as DNA: TGTGCCAGCAGCCCTCGGACAGGGGCGGCTTCACCCCTCCACTTT.